Sequencing of this T cell receptor beta chain was carried out in a study of cytomegalovirus exposure and HLA in healthy donors. Turning to the study itself: An earlier analysis found 100 million or so unique TCR beta sequences from 200 million or so T cells.

The primer mix had 60 Vbeta and 13 Jbeta primers. Here immunoSEQ multiplex PCR was the method, and the copy in TCRdb shows in-frame clones only, minus some. Of roughly 150,000 clones listed, 70% to 90% are singletons. V lost 5 bases and J lost 12; bases outside the gene matches: 11. Germline V gives CDR1 LNHNV, CDR2 YYDKDF (reference sequence). The CDR3 covers 14 residues. The source is a man aged 30 to 45 in good health and CMV-seropositive. This chain connects TRBV15 to TRBJ2-1; 9 bases match TRBD2. Sequenced input: PBMCs. The CDR3 sequence: CATSASGTALGQFF. CDR3 coding DNA: TGTGCCACCAGCGCTAGCGGGACAGCCTTGGGGCAGTTCTTC.